The 9 T cell receptor beta chains below were found in one sample sequenced in a study of blood T cell repertoires in COVID-19. Generated by immunoSEQ multiplex PCR, the TCRdb table keeps only in-frame clones and is missing some. Here the sample spans about 220,000 clones, approximately 86% being singletons. Sequencing was performed on peripheral blood. These receptor sequences come from a woman in her thirties who had recovered from COVID-19.

V usage is TRBV4-2 and J usage is TRBJ2-3; D may be TRBD2 (6 bases). The CDR3 extends over 16 amino acids. From germline, CDR1 is LGHNA and CDR2 YNFKEQ. V gave up 3 bases and J gave up 8 bases, with 21 bases separating them. The CDR3 loop is CASSQEGGSLGSTQYF. CDR3 bases: TGTGCCAGCAGCCAGGAAGGAGGGAGCCTCGGCTCTACGCAGTATTTT.

The chain recombines TRBV10-3 with TRBJ2-3; TRBD2 matches 10 bases. Germline trimming cut 4 bases from V and 6 bases from J; bases unmatched to any gene: 4. Germline V gene data show CDR1 as ENHRY and CDR2 as SYGVKD. CDR3 length equals 14 residues. DNA of the CDR3: TGTGCCATCAGTGTTAGCGGGGGGCCGGATACGCAGTATTTT. It translates to CAISVSGGPDTQYF.

The chain has TRBV13 and TRBJ1-5, with a weak D call TRBD1 (6 bases). The CDR3 has 15 amino acids. Germline assignment: CDR1 PRHDT and CDR2 FYEKMQ (reference sequence). V was shortened by 4 bases and J by 7 bases, with 17 bases between the two germline ends. This CDR3 is CASSSSGEPMQPQHF. In nucleotides, the CDR3 is TGTGCCAGCAGCTCCTCAGGGGAACCCATGCAGCCCCAGCATTTT. Supplemented by reference TRBV13 and TRBJ1-5, the full variable domain reads AAGVIQSPRHLIKEKRETATLKCYPIPRHDTVYWYQQGPGQDPQFLISFYEKMQSDKGSIPDRFSAQQFSDYHSELNMSSLELGDSALYFCASSSSGEPMQPQHFGDGTRLSIL.

CDR3 sequence reads: CAISTRSLTGSNEKLFF. For the CDR3, the DNA is TGTGCCATCAGTACCCGGTCCCTGACAGGGTCTAATGAAAAACTGTTTTTT. The chain carries TRBV10-3 and TRBJ1-4; 7 bases align to TRBD1. This CDR3 has 17 residues. J was trimmed by 3 bases and V by 5 bases; bases with no gene match: 12. Germline CDR1 is ENHRY and CDR2 is SYGVKD.

V is TRBV6-2 or TRBV6-3 and J is TRBJ1-1; 7 positions agree with TRBD1. Germline CDR1 MNHEY, CDR2 SVGEGT. This CDR3 region has 14 residues. V shed 4 bases and J 6 bases; nucleotides not matched to a gene: 8. This CDR3 reads CASSWYRGSAEAFF. The DNA for the CDR3 is TGTGCCAGCAGTTGGTACAGGGGTTCGGCTGAAGCTTTCTTT.

This rearrangement joins TRBV29-1 to TRBJ1-2; D is ambiguous. Germline V gene data show CDR1 as SQVTM and CDR2 as ANQGSEA. CDR3 length: 12 residues. Trimming removed 6 bases from V and 1 base from J, with 9 bases in between. The DNA of the CDR3 is TGCAGCGTGATCACACGTAACTATGGCTACACCTTC. The encoded protein is CSVITRNYGYTF.

This sequence joins TRBV30 and TRBJ1-6, with D possibly TRBD1 on 5 matching bases. The germline V gene has CDR1 GTSNPN and CDR2 SVGIG (reference sequence). V lost 3 bases, J lost 4 bases, and 13 bases lay in between. CDR3 length equals 15 residues. The CDR3 DNA sequence: TGTGCCTGGAGCGGGTCAGGGTCATATAATTCACCCCTCCACTTT. Its protein is CAWSGSGSYNSPLHF.

The rearrangement uses TRBV2 and TRBJ1-2, with D possibly being TRBD1 (5 bases). The ends were cut back, 6 bases at V and 12 bases at J, with 17 bases in the middle. CDR1 is SNHLY and CDR2 is FYNNEI in the germline V gene. This CDR3 spans 12 amino acids. CDR3 loop: CASSGPTGRHTF. The CDR3 region has the DNA TGTGCCAGCAGCGGGCCTACAGGACGTCACACCTTC.

The rearrangement joins TRBV15 to TRBJ1-1; 7 nucleotides agree with TRBD1. The V segment lost 3 bases and the J segment 0 bases; nucleotides outside the gene matches: 4. This CDR3 spans 15 amino acids. Looked up from germline, CDR1 is LNHNV and CDR2 is YYDKDF (reference sequence). The CDR3: CATSSSGTVNTEAFF. CDR3 in DNA: TGTGCCACCAGCAGCTCCGGGACAGTGAACACTGAAGCTTTCTTT. Supplemented by reference TRBV15 and TRBJ1-1, the full variable domain reads DAMVIQNPRYQVTQFGKPVTLSCSQTLNHNVMYWYQQKSSQAPKLLFHYYDKDFNNEADTPDNFQSRRPNTSFCFLDIRSPGLGDTAMYLCATSSSGTVNTEAFFGQGTRLTVV.